The 18 T cell receptor beta chains below come from one sample, sequenced in a study of response to subunit inactivated influenza vaccine. TCRdb called the RT-PCR reads again in MiXCR, with one record for every CDR3 protein. The sample shows 550,000 to 650,000 distinct CDR3 sequences, 12% of them seen only once. The sample here was PBMCs from blood, taken on the day of vaccination. The origin of the receptors is a man between 45 and 60 years old who received an inactivated influenza vaccine.

This clonotype was seen ten or more times. The V call is TRBV29-1, the J call TRBJ2-7; 8 nucleotides align to TRBD2. The germline V gene encodes CDR1 SQVTM and CDR2 ANQGSEA. V gave up 5 bases and J gave up 5 bases; unmatched junction bases: 2. This CDR3 spans 11 amino acids. The DNA for the CDR3 is TGCAGCGTTCCGGGAGGGGACGAGCAGTACTTC. Translation gives CSVPGGDEQYF.

This chain links TRBV28 with TRBJ2-6; a possible D gene is TRBD1 (6 bases). The CDR3 contains 13 residues. V shed 10 bases and J shed 3 bases, with 10 bases lying between them. Germline V gene lookup returns CDR1 MDHEN and CDR2 SYDVKM. In DNA form, the CDR3 reads TGTGCCACACACAGGGTTGGGGCCAACGTCCTGACTTTC. Amino acid sequence: CATHRVGANVLTF.

The rearrangement joins TRBV7-3 to TRBJ2-1; D remains ambiguous. Germline CDR1 SGHTA, CDR2 FQGTGA. The CDR3 contains 14 residues. V was clipped by 4 bases and J by 5 bases, with 12 bases between them. CDR3 protein: CASSSQLLDNEQFF. The CDR3 DNA follows: TGTGCCAGCAGCTCCCAGCTGTTGGACAATGAGCAGTTCTTC. Using reference TRBV7-3 and TRBJ2-1 for the parts outside the CDR3, the full variable domain is GAGVSQTPSNKVTEKGKYVELRCDPISGHTALYWYRQSLGQGPEFLIYFQGTGAADDSGLPNDRFFAVRPEGSVSTLKIQRTERGDSAVYLCASSSQLLDNEQFFGPGTRLTVL.

The rearrangement links TRBV10-3 to TRBJ2-7; 8 nucleotides align to TRBD1. The V segment lost 5 bases and the J segment 2 bases; nucleotides outside the gene matches: 2. The germline V gene encodes CDR1 ENHRY and CDR2 SYGVKD. CDR3 length: 13 residues. As DNA, the CDR3 is TGTGCCATCAGTTCAGGGGGCACCTACGAGCAGTACTTC. Amino acids: CAISSGGTYEQYF.

There are a few counts of this clonotype. J is TRBJ1-4 and V is TRBV12-3 or TRBV12-4; 7 bases fit TRBD1. V dropped 4 bases and J dropped 5; count of bases not matched to a gene: 7. The CDR3 runs to 15 residues. The CDR3 protein is CASSSGDRPNEKLFF. In nucleotides, the CDR3 is TGTGCCAGCAGTTCCGGGGACAGACCAAATGAAAAACTGTTTTTT.

This clonotype has only a few counts. CDR3 coding DNA: TGCGCCAGCAACCCCGACAGGGGCGGAGGCTACACCTTC. Protein: CASNPDRGGGYTF. The chain combines TRBV5-1 with TRBJ1-2, with 8 bases aligning to TRBD1. V was clipped by 6 bases and J by 8 bases; unmatched bases: 9. Looked up from germline, CDR1 is SGHRS and CDR2 is YFSETQ. The CDR3 is 13 amino acids.

This clonotype has just a few counts. The chain links TRBV28 to TRBJ2-1, with a weak D call TRBD1 (5 bases). Trimming took off 9 bases at V and 3 bases at J, with 15 bases between the two ends. The length of the CDR3 is 14 residues. Per the germline V gene, CDR1 is MDHEN and CDR2 is SYDVKM. The chain's CDR3 is CASRRTHNYNEQFF. CDR3 in DNA: TGTGCCAGTCGGCGGACACATAACTACAATGAGCAGTTCTTC. Based on the CDR3 plus reference TRBV28 and TRBJ2-1, the full variable domain is DVKVTQSSRYLVKRTGEKVFLECVQDMDHENMFWYRQDPGLGLRLIYFSYDVKMKEKGDIPEGYSVSREKKERFSLILESASTNQTSMYLCASRRTHNYNEQFFGPGTRLTVL.

This clonotype was seen more than once but under ten times. The J gene is TRBJ1-1, the V gene TRBV13; maybe TRBD1 (5 bases). This CDR3 is 15 amino acids long. CDR1 and CDR2 (germline): PRHDT, FYEKMQ (reference sequence). The V and J ends lost 4 bases and 0 bases respectively, with 12 bases between them. The CDR3 is CASSSWGGVNTEAFF. The CDR3 coding sequence is TGTGCCAGCAGCTCCTGGGGAGGGGTGAACACTGAAGCTTTCTTT.

The V and J genes are TRBV28 and TRBJ2-1, with a weak D call TRBD2 (5 bases). The CDR3 is made up of 14 amino acids. The germline V and J ends were trimmed by 10 bases and 0 bases, with 13 bases remaining between them. Germline CDR1 is MDHEN and CDR2 is SYDVKM. As DNA, the CDR3 is TGTGCCACCCTCGGGGTCCGCTCCTACAATGAGCAGTTCTTC. This gives the protein CATLGVRSYNEQFF. Supplemented by reference TRBV28 and TRBJ2-1, the full variable domain reads DVKVTQSSRYLVKRTGEKVFLECVQDMDHENMFWYRQDPGLGLRLIYFSYDVKMKEKGDIPEGYSVSREKKERFSLILESASTNQTSMYLCATLGVRSYNEQFFGPGTRLTVL.

This clonotype has a handful of counts. This sequence joins TRBV20-1 and TRBJ2-7; TRBD2 agrees at 12 bases. Germline V gives CDR1 DFQATT, CDR2 SNEGSKA (reference sequence). Trimming removed 4 bases from V and 3 bases from J; junction bases left unmatched: 4. The CDR3 is 14 residues long. The CDR3 nucleotides read TGCAGTGCTACTGGACTAGCGGGATTCTACGAGCAGTACTTC. This sequence encodes CSATGLAGFYEQYF.

The chain carries TRBV19 and TRBJ2-7; 7 bases fit TRBD1. The CDR3 length is 15 residues. V trimming: 8 bases; J trimming: 3 bases; junction bases outside the gene matches: 13. Germline values: CDR1 LNHDA, CDR2 SQIVND (reference sequence). The DNA of the CDR3 is TGTGCCAGTTGTACCCACCGGACAGGCTACTACGAGCAGTACTTC. As protein: CASCTHRTGYYEQYF.

The chain combines TRBV24-1 with TRBJ2-2; 7 bases align to TRBD1. The CDR3 is made up of 15 amino acids. Looked up from germline, CDR1 is KGHDR and CDR2 is SFDVKD. After removal of 1 base from V and 6 bases from J, the junction contained 4 bases not matched to a gene. CDR3 DNA: TGTGCCACCAGTGATTTTTCAGGGGGTGCCGGGGAGCTGTTTTTT. Its translation: CATSDFSGGAGELFF.

This clonotype has at least ten counts. The chain joins TRBV9 to TRBJ2-3, with TRBD1 as a possible D gene (5 bases). V was clipped by 4 bases and J by 0 bases, with 12 bases between them. From germline, CDR1 is SGDLS and CDR2 YYNGEE. The CDR3 runs 15 residues. The CDR3 coding sequence is TGTGCCAGCAGCTCTCGGACACTGAGCACAGATACGCAGTATTTT. The encoded protein is CASSSRTLSTDTQYF.

This clonotype was found many times. V and J are TRBV6-2 or TRBV6-3 and TRBJ1-6, with 9 bases lining up with TRBD1. J was trimmed by 9 bases and V by 7 bases; bases with no gene match: 4. CDR1 and CDR2 from the germline V gene are MNHEY and SVGEGT. CDR3 length equals 13 residues. As DNA, the CDR3 is TGTGCCAGCACGGACAGGGGTGGTTCACCCCTCCACTTT. Its translation is CASTDRGGSPLHF.

This clonotype came up many times. This CDR3 is CSVAPLAVNNEQFF. The CDR3 region has the DNA TGCAGCGTTGCCCCCTTAGCGGTTAACAATGAGCAGTTCTTC. This chain joins TRBV29-1 and TRBJ2-1, with a tentative D call TRBD2 (6 bases). This CDR3 is 14 amino acids long. With 4 bases removed from V and 5 bases from J, the gap between germline ends came to 15 bases. The germline V gene has CDR1 SQVTM and CDR2 ANQGSEA.

This clonotype was detected a few times. V usage is TRBV12-3 or TRBV12-4 and J usage is TRBJ2-2; the D call may be TRBD1 or TRBD2 (5 bases each). With 7 bases removed from V and 6 bases from J, the gap between germline ends came to 9 bases. The CDR3 runs to 12 residues. The CDR3 spells CASIRDAGELFF. The CDR3 region has the DNA TGTGCCAGCATTCGGGACGCCGGGGAGCTGTTTTTT.

The chain links TRBV7-2 to TRBJ2-3; 8 bases match TRBD1. The germline gives CDR1 SGHTA, CDR2 FQGNSA. This CDR3 region has 16 residues. Trimming cost V 5 bases and J 5 bases; bases outside gene matches: 12. CDR3 sequence: CASSPSLRGPRDTQYF. The CDR3 nucleotides are TGTGCCAGCAGCCCGAGTCTCAGGGGGCCAAGAGATACGCAGTATTTT.

This chain joins TRBV20-1 and TRBJ2-2; 13 bases line up with TRBD2. The V gene end was trimmed by 1 base and the J gene end by 0 bases; junction bases not matched to a gene: 8. Germline V gene data show CDR1 as DFQATT and CDR2 as SNEGSKA (reference sequence). The CDR3 is 19 residues long. CDR3 nucleotide sequence: TGCAGTGCTAGAGGTGGTACTAGCGGGGGGGTTTCGAACACCGGGGAGCTGTTTTTT. Translation gives CSARGGTSGGVSNTGELFF.